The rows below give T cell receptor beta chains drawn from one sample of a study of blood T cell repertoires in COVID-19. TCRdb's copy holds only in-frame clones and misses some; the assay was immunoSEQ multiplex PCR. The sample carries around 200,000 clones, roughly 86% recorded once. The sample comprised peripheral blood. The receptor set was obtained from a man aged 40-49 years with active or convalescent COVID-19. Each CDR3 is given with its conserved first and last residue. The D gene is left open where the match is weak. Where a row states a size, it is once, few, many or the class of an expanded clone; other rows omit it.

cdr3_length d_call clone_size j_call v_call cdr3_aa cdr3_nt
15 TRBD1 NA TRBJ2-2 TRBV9 CASRDGQANTGELFF TGTGCCAGCAGGGACGGACAGGCGAACACCGGGGAGCTGTTTTTT
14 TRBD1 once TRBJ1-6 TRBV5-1 CASSSGQGNSPLHF TGCGCCAGCAGCTCCGGACAGGGAAATTCACCCCTCCACTTT
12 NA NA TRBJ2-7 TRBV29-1 CSVSGSVNEQYF TGCAGCGTTTCGGGGTCAGTCAACGAGCAGTACTTC
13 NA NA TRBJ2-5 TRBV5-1 CASSLEGSETQYF TGCGCCAGCAGCTTGGAAGGTAGCGAGACCCAGTACTTC
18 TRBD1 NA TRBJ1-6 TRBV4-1 CASSQDSDRASYNSPLHF TGCGCCAGCAGCCAAGACTCGGACAGGGCCTCCTATAATTCACCCCTCCACTTT
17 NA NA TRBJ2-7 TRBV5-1 CASSAGFAGGLTYEQYF TGCGCCAGCAGCGCCGGGTTTGCGGGTGGCCTCACCTACGAGCAGTACTTC
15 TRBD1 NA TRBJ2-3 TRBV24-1 CATVGRQGGTDTQYF TGTGCCACCGTAGGACGACAGGGGGGGACAGATACGCAGTATTTT
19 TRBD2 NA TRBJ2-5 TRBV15 CATSAGTFRLAGAQETQYF TGTGCCACCAGCGCCGGGACATTCAGACTAGCGGGGGCCCAAGAGACCCAGTACTTC
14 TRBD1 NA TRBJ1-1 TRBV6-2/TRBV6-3 CASSYSGGQGAAFF TGTGCCAGCAGTTACTCAGGGGGACAGGGTGCAGCTTTCTTT
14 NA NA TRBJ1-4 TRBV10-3 CAISGPETWEKLFF TGTGCCATCAGCGGCCCCGAGACATGGGAAAAACTGTTTTTT
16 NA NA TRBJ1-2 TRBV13 CASSLTRAGADYGYTF TGTGCCAGCAGCTTAACGCGGGCGGGGGCCGACTATGGCTACACCTTC
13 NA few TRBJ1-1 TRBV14 CASSPFPNTEAFF TGTGCCAGCAGCCCGTTTCCGAACACTGAAGCTTTCTTT
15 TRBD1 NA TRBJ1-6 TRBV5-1 CASRNTGTANSPLHF TGCGCCAGTAGAAACACCGGGACAGCCAATTCACCCCTCCACTTT
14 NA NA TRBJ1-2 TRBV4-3 CASSQDHRDGGYTF TGCGCCAGCAGCCAAGACCACAGGGACGGTGGCTACACCTTC
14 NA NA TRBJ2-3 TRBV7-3 CASSSTGRPDTQYF TGTGCCAGCAGCTCGACAGGGAGGCCAGATACGCAGTATTTT
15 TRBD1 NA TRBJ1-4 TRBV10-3 CAIKSDRATNEKLFF TGTGCCATCAAATCGGACAGGGCAACTAATGAAAAACTGTTTTTT
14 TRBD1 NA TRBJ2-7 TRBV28 CASSMTGGDYEQYF TGTGCCAGCAGTATGACAGGGGGCGACTACGAGCAGTACTTC
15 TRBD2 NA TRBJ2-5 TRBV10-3 CAIRAPGLGPETQYF TGTGCCATCAGAGCCCCGGGACTAGGGCCAGAGACCCAGTACTTC
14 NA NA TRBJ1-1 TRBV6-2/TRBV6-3 CASSYDDTEPEAFF TGTGCCAGCAGTTACGACGATACAGAGCCTGAAGCTTTCTTT
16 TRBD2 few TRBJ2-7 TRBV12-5 CASGVSSGLSSYEQYF TGTGCTAGTGGGGTATCTAGCGGACTAAGCTCCTACGAGCAGTACTTC
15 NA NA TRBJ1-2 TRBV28 CASSLSTRRGSGYTF TGTGCCAGCAGTTTAAGCACTAGGCGGGGATCTGGCTACACCTTC
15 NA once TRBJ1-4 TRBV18 CASSPEGGINEKLFF TGTGCCAGCTCACCAGAGGGCGGGATTAATGAAAAACTGTTTTTT
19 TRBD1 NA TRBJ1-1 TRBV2 CASSDIPATGKDMNTEAFF TGTGCCAGCAGTGACATCCCAGCGACAGGGAAGGACATGAACACTGAAGCTTTCTTT
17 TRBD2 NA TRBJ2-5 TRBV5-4 CASSRGLAGAYQETQYF TGTGCCAGCAGCCGGGGGCTAGCGGGGGCGTACCAAGAGACCCAGTACTTC
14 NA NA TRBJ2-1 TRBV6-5 CASSLSFSYNEQFF TGTGCCAGCAGTCTCAGTTTCTCCTACAATGAGCAGTTCTTC
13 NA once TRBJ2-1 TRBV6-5 CASRDSKGNEQFF TGTGCCAGCAGGGACAGTAAGGGCAATGAGCAGTTCTTC
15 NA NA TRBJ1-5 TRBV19 CASSYTSFSNQPQHF TGTGCCAGTAGTTACACATCTTTTAGCAATCAGCCCCAGCATTTT
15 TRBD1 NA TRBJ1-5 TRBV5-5 CASSLWDREDQPQHF TGTGCCAGCAGCCTTTGGGACAGGGAAGACCAGCCCCAGCATTTT
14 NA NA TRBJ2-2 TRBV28 CASGGQPNTGELFF TGTGCCAGCGGCGGGCAGCCGAACACCGGGGAGCTGTTTTTT
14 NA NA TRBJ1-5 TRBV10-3 CAISESGADQPQHF TGTGCCATCAGTGAGTCGGGGGCGGATCAGCCCCAGCATTTT
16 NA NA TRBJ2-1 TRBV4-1 CASSQESSRRYNEQFF TGCGCCAGCAGCCAAGAATCCAGCAGGAGGTACAATGAGCAGTTCTTC
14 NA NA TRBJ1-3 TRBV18 CASSPEQVRNTIYF TGTGCCAGCTCACCAGAACAGGTTCGAAACACCATATATTTT
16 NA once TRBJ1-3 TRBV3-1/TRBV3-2 CASSQEGVTSGNTIYF TGTGCCAGCAGCCAAGAGGGAGTGACGTCTGGAAACACCATATATTTT
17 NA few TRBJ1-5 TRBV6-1 CASSGPTSGAPDQPQHF TGTGCCAGCAGTGGGCCGACATCAGGGGCGCCGGATCAGCCCCAGCATTTT
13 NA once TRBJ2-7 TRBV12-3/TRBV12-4 CASGRGSSYEQYF TGTGCCAGCGGCCGGGGGTCCTCCTACGAGCAGTACTTC
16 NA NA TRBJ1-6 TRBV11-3 CASSLDNAGIDSPLHF TGTGCCAGCAGCCTCGATAACGCGGGGATTGATTCACCCCTCCACTTT
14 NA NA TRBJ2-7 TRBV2 CASSGTANFYEQYF TGTGCCAGCAGTGGGACAGCGAACTTCTACGAGCAGTACTTC
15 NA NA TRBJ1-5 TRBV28 CASSTLWGDNQPQHF TGTGCCAGCAGTACCCTATGGGGGGACAATCAGCCCCAGCATTTT
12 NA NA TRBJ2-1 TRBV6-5 CASSTTKAGEFF TGTGCCAGCAGTACCACGAAGGCAGGCGAGTTCTTC
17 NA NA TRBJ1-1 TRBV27 CASSDRGMFGVNTEAFF TGTGCCAGCTCCGATAGGGGGATGTTTGGGGTGAACACTGAAGCTTTCTTT
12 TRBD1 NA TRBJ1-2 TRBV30 CAWREGARGYTF TGTGCCTGGAGAGAGGGGGCGAGGGGCTACACCTTC
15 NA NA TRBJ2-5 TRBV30 CAWSAFHRVVETQYF TGTGCCTGGAGTGCCTTTCACAGGGTGGTGGAGACCCAGTACTTC
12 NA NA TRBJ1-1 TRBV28 CASIVQGVEAFF TGTGCCAGCATCGTCCAAGGAGTAGAAGCTTTCTTT
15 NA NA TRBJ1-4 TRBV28 CASSLIQGGNEKLFF TGTGCCAGCAGTCTAATACAGGGAGGGAATGAAAAACTGTTTTTT
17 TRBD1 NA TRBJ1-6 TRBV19 CASSRGQGYRDESPLHF TGTGCCAGTAGTAGAGGACAGGGATACCGGGACGAATCACCCCTCCACTTT
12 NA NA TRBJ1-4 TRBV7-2 CASSHNNEKLFF TGTGCCAGCAGCCACAATAATGAAAAACTGTTTTTT
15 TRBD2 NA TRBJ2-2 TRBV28 CASSSSGLAFGELFF TGTGCCAGCAGTTCCTCGGGACTAGCGTTCGGGGAGCTGTTTTTT
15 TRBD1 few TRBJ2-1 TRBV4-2 CASSPPGTGAGEQFF TGTGCCAGCAGCCCCCCAGGGACAGGCGCGGGTGAGCAGTTCTTC
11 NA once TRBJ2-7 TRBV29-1 CSVVALYEQYF TGCAGCGTGGTGGCCCTCTACGAGCAGTACTTC
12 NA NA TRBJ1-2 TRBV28 CASISWQGNLGF TGTGCCAGCATCTCGTGGCAGGGTAATTTGGGCTTC
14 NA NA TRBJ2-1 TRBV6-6 CASSYPPKRFEQFF TGTGCCAGCAGTTACCCGCCTAAACGGTTTGAGCAGTTCTTC